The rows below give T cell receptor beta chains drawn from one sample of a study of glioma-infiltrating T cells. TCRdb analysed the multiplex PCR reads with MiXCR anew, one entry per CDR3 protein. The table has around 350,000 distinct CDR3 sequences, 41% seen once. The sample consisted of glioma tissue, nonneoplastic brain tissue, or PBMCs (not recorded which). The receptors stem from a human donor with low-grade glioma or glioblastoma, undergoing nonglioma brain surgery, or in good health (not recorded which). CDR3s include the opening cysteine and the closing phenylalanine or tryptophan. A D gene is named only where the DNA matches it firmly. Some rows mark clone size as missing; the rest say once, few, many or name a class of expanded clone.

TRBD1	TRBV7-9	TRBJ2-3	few	CASSPRQGADTQYF	TGTGCCAGCAGCCCCCGACAGGGGGCAGATACGCAGTATTTT
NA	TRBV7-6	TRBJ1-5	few	CASSLAPGNGQPQHF	TGTGCCAGCAGCTTAGCTCCGGGGAACGGTCAGCCCCAGCATTTT
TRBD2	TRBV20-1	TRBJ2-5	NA	CSESGSEGETQYF	TGCAGTGAGAGCGGGAGCGAAGGAGAGACCCAGTACTTC
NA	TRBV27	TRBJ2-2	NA	CASSYMALANTGELFF	TGTGCCAGCAGTTACATGGCGCTCGCGAACACCGGGGAGCTGTTTTTT
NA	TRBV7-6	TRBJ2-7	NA	CASSLVSGTPQGQYF	TGTGCCAGCAGCTTAGTGTCTGGAACCCCCCAGGGGCAGTACTTC
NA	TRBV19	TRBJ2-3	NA	CASSNLAQAWTDTQYF	TGTGCCAGTAGTAACCTCGCCCAGGCATGGACAGATACGCAGTATTTT
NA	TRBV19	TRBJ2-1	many	CASSIGWRKSSYNEQFF	TGTGCCAGTAGTATCGGATGGCGGAAGAGCTCCTACAATGAGCAGTTCTTC
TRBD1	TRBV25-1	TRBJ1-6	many	CASSGWTGNNSPLHF	TGTGCCAGCAGTGGGTGGACAGGGAATAATTCACCCCTCCACTTT
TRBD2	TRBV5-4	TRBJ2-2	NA	CASSPRTPTSAIMTGELFF	TGTGCCAGCAGCCCCAGGACTCCTACTAGCGCTATTATGACCGGGGAGCTGTTTTTT
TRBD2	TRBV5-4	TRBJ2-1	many	CASSLSLADSYNEQFF	TGTGCCAGCAGCTTGTCACTAGCGGACTCCTACAATGAGCAGTTCTTC
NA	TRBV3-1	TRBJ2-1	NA	CASSQERILGGYNEQFF	TGTGCCAGCAGCCAAGAACGGATCCTAGGGGGCTACAATGAGCAGTTCTTC
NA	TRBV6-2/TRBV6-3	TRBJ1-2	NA	CASIPAGLYCYTF	TGTGCCAGCATTCCGGCAGGGTTGTATTGCTACACCTTC
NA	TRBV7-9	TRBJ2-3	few	CASSLMTPSTDTQYF	TGTGCCAGCAGCTTGATGACTCCCTCCACAGATACGCAGTATTTT
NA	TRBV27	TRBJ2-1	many	CASSLTGFSSYNEQFF	TGTGCCAGCAGCCTTACAGGGTTTAGCTCCTACAATGAGCAGTTCTTC
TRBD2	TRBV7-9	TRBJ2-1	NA	CASSLAGADEQFF	TGTGCCAGCAGTCTAGCGGGAGCGGACGAGCAGTTCTTC
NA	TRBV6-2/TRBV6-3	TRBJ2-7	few	CASSPSLTASYEQYF	TGTGCCAGCAGTCCTTCTTTGACAGCGTCCTACGAGCAGTACTTC
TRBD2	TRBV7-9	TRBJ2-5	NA	CASISRTSGSAETQYF	TGTGCCAGCATCTCCCGGACTAGCGGGAGTGCTGAGACCCAGTACTTC
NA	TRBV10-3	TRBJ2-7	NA	CAISESNLNYEQYF	TGTGCCATCAGTGAGTCGAACCTCAACTACGAGCAGTACTTC
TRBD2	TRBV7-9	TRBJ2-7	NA	CASSFGLAGTYPYEQYF	TGTGCCAGCAGCTTTGGACTAGCGGGAACATACCCCTACGAGCAGTACTTC
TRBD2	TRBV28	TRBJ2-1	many	CASSLHNTGLAGGEQFF	TGTGCCAGCAGTTTACACAATACGGGACTAGCGGGAGGAGAGCAGTTCTTC
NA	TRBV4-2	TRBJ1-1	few	CASSQEVLGNTEAFF	TGTGCCAGCAGCCAAGAGGTCCTAGGGAACACTGAAGCTTTCTTT
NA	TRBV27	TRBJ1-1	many	CASSLGRNTEAFF	TGTGCCAGCAGTTTAGGTAGGAACACTGAAGCTTTCTTT
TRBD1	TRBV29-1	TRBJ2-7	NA	CSVETVTGSYEQYF	TGCAGCGTTGAAACTGTGACAGGGTCCTACGAGCAGTACTTC
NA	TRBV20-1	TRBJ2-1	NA	CSARDWGNEQFF	TGCAGTGCTAGAGATTGGGGCAATGAGCAGTTCTTC
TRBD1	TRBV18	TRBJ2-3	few	CASSSSGTGGPDTQYF	TGTGCCAGCTCGTCGTCCGGGACAGGGGGACCAGATACGCAGTATTTT
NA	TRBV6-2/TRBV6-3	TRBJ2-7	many	CASLTRTPSYEQYF	TGTGCCAGTTTGACACGGACACCTTCCTACGAGCAGTACTTC
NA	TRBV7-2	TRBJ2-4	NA	CASTSPFRDKNIQYF	TGTGCCAGCACCTCTCCTTTCCGAGACAAAAACATTCAGTACTTC
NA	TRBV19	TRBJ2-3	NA	CASKLGTSTDTQYF	TGTGCCTCGAAGCTGGGGACTAGCACAGATACGCAGTATTTT
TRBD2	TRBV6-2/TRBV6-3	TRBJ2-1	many	CASSPTSGRAGEQFF	TGTGCCAGCAGCCCGACTAGCGGGAGGGCCGGAGAGCAGTTCTTC
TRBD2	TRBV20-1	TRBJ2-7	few	CSAKAGTSGTYEQYF	TGCAGTGCCAAAGCCGGGACTAGCGGGACCTACGAGCAGTACTTC
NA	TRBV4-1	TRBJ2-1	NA	CASSQATHPQTIYNEQFF	TGCGCCAGCAGCCAGGCCACCCACCCACAAACTATATACAATGAGCAGTTCTTC
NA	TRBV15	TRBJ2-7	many	CATSSEARHEQYF	TGTGCCACCAGCTCGGAGGCCCGCCACGAGCAGTACTTC
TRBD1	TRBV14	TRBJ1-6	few	CASSQRQGQINSPLHF	TGTGCCAGCAGCCAAAGACAGGGACAGATTAATTCACCCCTCCACTTT
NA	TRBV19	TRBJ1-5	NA	CASRTVSNQPQHF	TGTGCCAGTAGAACGGTGAGCAATCAGCCCCAGCATTTT
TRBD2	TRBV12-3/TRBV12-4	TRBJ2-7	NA	CASSVIGGGLAGVDEQYF	TGTGCCAGCAGTGTTATTGGGGGGGGACTAGCGGGAGTTGACGAGCAGTACTTC
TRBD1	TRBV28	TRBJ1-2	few	CASSLLNRGHGYTF	TGTGCCAGCAGTTTATTAAACAGGGGACATGGCTACACCTTC
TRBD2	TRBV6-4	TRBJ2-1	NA	CASSLLGLAGVQTYNERFF	TGTGCCAGCAGTTTACTCGGACTAGCGGGAGTCCAGACCTACAATGAGCGGTTCTTC
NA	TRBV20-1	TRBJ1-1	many	CSANRVRTEAFF	TGCAGTGCTAACAGGGTCCGCACTGAAGCTTTCTTT
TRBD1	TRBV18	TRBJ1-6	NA	CASSPRDRVLESPLHF	TGTGCCAGCTCACCCCGAGACAGGGTCCTCGAGTCACCCCTCCACTTT
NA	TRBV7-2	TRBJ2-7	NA	CASSARQGGSEQYF	TGTGCCAGCAGCGCCAGACAGGGAGGGAGCGAGCAGTACTTC
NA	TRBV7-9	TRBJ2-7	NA	CASSPTGNYEQYF	TGTGCCAGCAGCCCCACAGGGAACTACGAGCAGTACTTC
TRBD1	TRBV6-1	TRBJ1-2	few	CAIATGNYGYTF	TGTGCCATCGCGACAGGGAACTATGGCTACACCTTC
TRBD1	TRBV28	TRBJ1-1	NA	CASQGAISDTEALF	TGTGCCAGCCAGGGGGCTATCTCGGACACTGAAGCTTTATTT
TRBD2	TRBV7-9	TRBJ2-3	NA	CASSPGTSASTDTQYF	TGTGCCAGCAGCCCAGGGACTAGCGCAAGCACAGATACGCAGTATTTT
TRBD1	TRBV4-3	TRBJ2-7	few	CASSQDSTGSSYEQYF	TGCGCCAGCAGCCAAGATTCGACAGGGAGCTCCTACGAGCAGTACTTC
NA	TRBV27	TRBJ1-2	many	CASHGQGEGYTF	TGTGCCAGCCACGGGCAGGGAGAGGGCTACACCTTC
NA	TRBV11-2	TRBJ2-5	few	CASSPGVYQETQYF	TGTGCCAGCAGCCCAGGGGTTTACCAAGAGACCCAGTACTTC
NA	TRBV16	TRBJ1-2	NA	CTSSENHRRPGYTF	TGTACCAGCAGTGAGAACCACAGGCGCCCTGGCTACACCTTC
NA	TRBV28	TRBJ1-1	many	CASSLGAGLLNTEAFF	TGTGCCAGCAGTCTAGGGGCAGGGTTACTGAACACTGAAGCTTTCTTT
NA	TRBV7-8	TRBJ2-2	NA	CASRRQAGELFF	TGTGCCAGCAGGAGACAGGCCGGGGAGCTGTTTTTT
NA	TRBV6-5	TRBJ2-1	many	CASSFTSGNEQFF	TGTGCCAGCAGTTTTACTTCGGGAAATGAGCAGTTCTTC
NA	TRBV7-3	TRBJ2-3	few	CASSPGTLDTQYF	TGTGCCAGCAGCCCCGGGACTTTAGATACGCAGTATTTT
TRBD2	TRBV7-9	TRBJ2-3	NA	CASSLPAGGPIDTQYF	TGTGCCAGCAGCTTACCGGCGGGAGGGCCCATAGATACGCAGTATTTT
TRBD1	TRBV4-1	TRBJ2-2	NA	CASSQLTGDQNTGELFF	TGCGCCAGCAGCCAGCTCACAGGGGACCAGAACACCGGGGAGCTGTTTTTT
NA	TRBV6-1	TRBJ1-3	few	CASRRDRSSGNTIYF	TGTGCCAGCAGAAGGGACCGGAGCTCTGGAAACACCATATATTTT
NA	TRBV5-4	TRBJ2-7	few	CASSQGVSYEQYF	TGTGCCAGCAGCCAGGGCGTCTCCTACGAGCAGTACTTC
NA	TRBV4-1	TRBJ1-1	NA	CASSRGPGVEWGAFF	TGCGCCAGCAGCCGCGGACCCGGGGTAGAGTGGGGGGCTTTCTTT
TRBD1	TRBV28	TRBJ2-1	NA	CASRTLRAGGYREQFF	TGTGCCAGCAGGACCCTCCGGGCAGGGGGCTATCGTGAGCAGTTCTTC
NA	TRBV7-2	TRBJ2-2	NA	CASSFDQGTGELFF	TGTGCCAGCAGCTTCGACCAGGGCACCGGGGAGCTGTTTTTT
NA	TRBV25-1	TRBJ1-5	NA	CASSHPGDESQPQHF	TGTGCCAGCAGCCACCCCGGAGACGAGAGTCAGCCCCAGCATTTT